This TCR beta chain appears in the sequencing data of a study of cytomegalovirus exposure and HLA in healthy donors. Study details: From approximately 170 million T cells, an earlier analysis saw 120 million or so unique TCR beta sequences. Whole-study findings and limits: Of the V segments, some could not be distinguished, including TRBV6-2 and TRBV6-3, and were excluded.

Healthy bone marrow donors made up the cohort. The CDR3 extends over 18 amino acids. Trimming removed 1 base at V and 0 bases at J, with 13 bases between. Germline lookup yields CDR1 MGHDK and CDR2 SYGVNS. Details on this clone: No antigen is known for it.

Primers for the PCR totalled 60 Vbeta and 13 Jbeta. Clones were read by immunoSEQ multiplex PCR, and TCRdb kept only the in-frame ones, dropping some. The table records approximately 250,000 clones, about three quarters of them present only once. This receptor was taken from a boy aged 5-17 years in good health and CMV-seronegative. The material sequenced was PBMCs. V and J are TRBV25-1 and TRBJ1-6; tentative D call: TRBD1 (5 bases). CDR3 amino acids: CASSESWTTSSYNSPLHF. CDR3 in DNA: TGTGCCAGCAGTGAATCCTGGACAACGAGCTCCTATAATTCACCCCTCCACTTT.